These 16 T cell receptor beta chains came from one sample sequenced in a study of PD-1 blockade in classical Hodgkin lymphoma. Time point specified: cycle 4 day 1 (C4D1), after about 6 weeks of nivolumab. Exposure to brentuximab vedotin varied, and each patient had relapsed following autologous stem cell transplantation. Profiled with immunoSEQ multiplex PCR; TCRdb holds only in-frame clones, not every one. Here the sample spans some 17,000 clones, about 61% being singletons. The sequenced sample was peripheral blood mononuclear cells (PBMCs), obtained before the fourth cycle of nivolumab. Receptors were obtained from a human donor with classical Hodgkin lymphoma.

The V gene is TRBV18, the J gene TRBJ2-5; D remains ambiguous. Looked up from germline, CDR1 is KGHSH and CDR2 is LQKENI. The CDR3 length is 15 residues. V was cut by 0 bases and J by 7 bases, with 15 bases left in between. The CDR3 DNA follows: TGTGCCAGCTCACCACCACGGAGCCTGGAAGGGACCCAGTACTTC. As protein: CASSPPRSLEGTQYF. The variable domain in full, completed from reference TRBV18 and TRBJ2-5, reads NAGVMQNPRHLVRRRGQEARLRCSPMKGHSHVYWYRQLPEEGLKFMVYLQKENIIDESGMPKERFSAEFPKEGPSILRIQQVVRGDSAAYFCASSPPRSLEGTQYFGPGTRLLVL.

A remark on this clone: Additional DNA sequences in this sample encode the identical CDR3. The gene calls are TRBV5-1 and TRBJ2-1; D unresolved. The V end was cut by 0 bases, the J end by 10 bases, with 8 bases between. Germline lookup yields CDR1 SGHRS and CDR2 YFSETQ. The CDR3 has 12 residues. CDR3 amino acids: CASSLGGLEQFF. The CDR3 region has the DNA TGCGCCAGCAGCTTGGGTGGTCTCGAGCAGTTCTTC.

This rearrangement joins TRBV27 to TRBJ2-5; TRBD2 aligns across 9 bases. Germline lookup yields CDR1 MNHEY and CDR2 SMNVEV (reference sequence). This CDR3 has 15 amino acids. J was trimmed by 5 bases and V by 6 bases; bases with no gene match: 10. CDR3 nucleotides: TGTGCCAGCAGGCCGGGACTAGCTTTCGAGGAGACCCAGTACTTC. This sequence encodes CASRPGLAFEETQYF.

This clone was seen a few times. The chain couples TRBV4-1 to TRBJ2-7; either TRBD1 or TRBD2 may fit D (5 bases each). The V gene lost 1 base and the J gene lost 3 bases, with 16 bases spanning the gap. The CDR3 sequence is 16 residues long. CDR1 MGHRA and CDR2 YSYEKL come from the germline V gene. The CDR3 loop reads CASSQGRGEWGYEQYF. CDR3 in DNA: TGCGCCAGCAGCCAAGGGAGAGGGGAGTGGGGCTACGAGCAGTACTTC.

The chain uses TRBV5-1 and TRBJ2-2, with 7 bases that match TRBD2. J gave up 4 bases and V 4 bases, and 7 bases lay outside the gene matches. CDR1 is SGHRS and CDR2 is YFSETQ in the germline V gene. CDR3 length equals 15 residues. For the CDR3, the DNA is TGCGCCAGCAGCCATCAGCGGGAAGGCACCGGGGAGCTGTTTTTT. It encodes CASSHQREGTGELFF.

CDR3 bases: TGTGCCAGCAGCAAATATACAGGTAACACTGAAGCTTTCTTT. Its translation is CASSKYTGNTEAFF. This sequence joins TRBV13 and TRBJ1-1; D is possibly TRBD1 (5 bases). The V and J ends lost 5 bases and 2 bases respectively, with 12 bases between them. CDR1 is PRHDT, CDR2 FYEKMQ, per germline (reference sequence). The CDR3 runs 14 residues.

In the case of this clone: The sample contains more than one DNA sequence encoding this CDR3. The V call is TRBV18, the J call TRBJ1-1; D perhaps matches TRBD1 (5 bases). The CDR3 length is 14 residues. V lost 3 bases and J 0 bases, leaving 8 bases between the germline ends. Germline CDR1 is KGHSH and CDR2 is LQKENI. Here the CDR3 DNA reads TGTGCCAGCTCACCTCAGGGCCTGAACACTGAAGCTTTCTTT. This translates into CASSPQGLNTEAFF.

This rearrangement joins TRBV7-8 to TRBJ2-3, with 8 bases fitting TRBD2. This CDR3 comprises 16 residues. Trimming took 5 bases from V and 4 from J; bases not matched to a gene: 11. Germline CDR1 reads SGHVS; CDR2 reads FQNEAQ. The CDR3 region has the DNA TGTGCCAGCAGCCTTTCCGGCGGGAGGAGTGCAGATACGCAGTATTTT. It codes for CASSLSGGRSADTQYF.

The chain employs TRBV9 and TRBJ1-1; the D is unclear. V lost 0 bases and J 4 bases, leaving 10 bases between the germline ends. The CDR3 extends over 14 amino acids. CDR1 and CDR2 (germline): SGDLS, YYNGEE. The CDR3 DNA is TGTGCCAGCAGCGTAGCGTCAGTGGGCACTGAAGCTTTCTTT. It yields the protein CASSVASVGTEAFF.

The chain carries TRBV7-9 and TRBJ1-3; the D is unclear. This CDR3 has 16 amino acids. In germline, CDR1 is SEHNR, CDR2 FQNEAQ (reference sequence). V gave up 5 bases and J gave up 2 bases, with 16 bases separating them. CDR3 bases: TGTGCCAGCAGCCCACCCCGGCCTCAAACTGGAAACACCATATATTTT. Translating it yields CASSPPRPQTGNTIYF.

As to this clone: A far larger clone is just one base off, so this is likely a read error. The chain carries TRBV11-2 and TRBJ2-3; 13 nucleotides match TRBD2. Germline V lookup: CDR1 SGHAT, CDR2 FQNNGV. The CDR3 runs to 17 residues. The J segment lost 5 bases and the V segment lost 5 bases, leaving 10 bases of the junction unmatched. Written as DNA, the CDR3 is TGTGCCAGCAGCCCTGGACTAGCGGGAGTAACGGTAGATACGCAGTATTTT. Amino acid sequence: CASSPGLAGVTVDTQYF.

The chain links TRBV6-5 to TRBJ1-2, with 9 bases that match TRBD1. The CDR3 loop spans 15 amino acids. Germline trimming cut 5 bases from V and 4 bases from J; bases unmatched to any gene: 8. The germline CDR1 and CDR2 sequences are MNHEY and SVGAGI. The CDR3, as DNA: TGTGCCAGCAGTCGCCGGACAGGGGAAGTCTATGGCTACACCTTC. It specifies CASSRRTGEVYGYTF.

The chain employs TRBV19 and TRBJ2-2; D is possibly TRBD1 (5 bases). CDR3 length: 14 residues. V was pared by 7 bases and J by 9 bases, with 18 bases between. Germline V gives CDR1 LNHDA, CDR2 SQIVND (reference sequence). CDR3 residues: CASKVQETHRELFF. The CDR3 coding sequence is TGTGCCAGTAAGGTACAGGAGACACACCGGGAGCTGTTTTTT.

V gene TRBV6-5 combines with J gene TRBJ2-6, with a weak D call TRBD1 (6 bases). Germline assignment: CDR1 MNHEY and CDR2 SVGAGI. The germline V and J ends were trimmed by 0 bases and 2 bases, with 8 bases remaining between them. The CDR3 length is 16 residues. The CDR3 sequence is CASSYSYRAGANVLTF. As DNA, the CDR3 is TGTGCCAGCAGTTACTCATACAGGGCTGGGGCCAACGTCCTGACTTTC.

This clone was picked up one time. V gene TRBV11-3 combines with J gene TRBJ1-5; no reliable D call. V was trimmed by 0 bases and J by 1 base, leaving 7 bases between them. The CDR3 consists of 15 residues. Germline V lookup: CDR1 SGHNT, CDR2 YENEEA. This chain's CDR3 is CASSLDRQSNQPQHF. CDR3 DNA: TGTGCCAGCAGCTTAGATAGACAAAGCAATCAGCCCCAGCATTTT.

This clone turned up a few times. The chain employs TRBV27 and TRBJ2-7; perhaps TRBD2 as D (6 bases). Per the germline V gene, CDR1 is MNHEY and CDR2 is SMNVEV (reference sequence). Deletions cut 3 bases from V and 5 bases from J, with 14 bases between. CDR3 length: 14 amino acids. The CDR3 here is CASSFGLALDEQYF. In nucleotides, the CDR3 is TGTGCCAGCAGTTTTGGGCTAGCGCTCGACGAGCAGTACTTC.